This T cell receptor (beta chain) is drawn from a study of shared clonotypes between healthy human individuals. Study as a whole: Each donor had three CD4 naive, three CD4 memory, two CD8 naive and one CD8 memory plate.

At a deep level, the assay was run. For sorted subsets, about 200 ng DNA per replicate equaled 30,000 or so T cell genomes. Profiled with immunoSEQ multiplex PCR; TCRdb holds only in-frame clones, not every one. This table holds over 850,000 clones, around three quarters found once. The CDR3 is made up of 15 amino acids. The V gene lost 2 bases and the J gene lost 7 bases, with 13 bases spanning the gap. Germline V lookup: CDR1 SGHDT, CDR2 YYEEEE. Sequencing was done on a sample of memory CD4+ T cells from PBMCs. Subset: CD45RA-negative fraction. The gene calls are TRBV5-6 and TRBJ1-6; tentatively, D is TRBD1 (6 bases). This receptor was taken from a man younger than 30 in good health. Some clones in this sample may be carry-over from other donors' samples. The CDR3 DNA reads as TGTGCCAGCAGCTTCCGGGACAACAGGAATTCACCCCTCCACTTT. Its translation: CASSFRDNRNSPLHF.